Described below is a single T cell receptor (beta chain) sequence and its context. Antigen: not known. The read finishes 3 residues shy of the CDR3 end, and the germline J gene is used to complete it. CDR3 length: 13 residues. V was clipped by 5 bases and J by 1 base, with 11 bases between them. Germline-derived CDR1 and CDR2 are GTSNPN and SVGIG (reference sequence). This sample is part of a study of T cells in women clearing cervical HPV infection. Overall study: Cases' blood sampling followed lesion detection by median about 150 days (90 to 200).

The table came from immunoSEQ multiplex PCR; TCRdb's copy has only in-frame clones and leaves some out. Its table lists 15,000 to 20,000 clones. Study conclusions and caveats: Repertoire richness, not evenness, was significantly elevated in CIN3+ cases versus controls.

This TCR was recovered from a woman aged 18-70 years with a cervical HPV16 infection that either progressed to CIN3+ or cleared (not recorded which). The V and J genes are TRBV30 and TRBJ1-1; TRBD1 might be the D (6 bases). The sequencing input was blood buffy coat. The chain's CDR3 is CAWGGQKNTEAFF. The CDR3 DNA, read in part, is TGTGCCTGGGGAGGACAGAAGAACACTGAA. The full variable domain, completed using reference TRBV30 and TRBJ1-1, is SQTIHQWPATLVQPVGSPLSLECTVEGTSNPNLYWYRQAAGRGLQLLFYSVGIGQISSEVPQNLSASRPQDRQFILSSKKLLLSDSGFYLCAWGGQKNTEAFFGQGTRLTVV.